This TCR beta chain was identified in a study of blood T cell repertoires in COVID-19. About the research overall: Donors in the United States, Italy and Spain gave samples during acute or convalescent COVID-19. Sources were T cells, B-cell-depleted T cells, or PBMCs; the material itself was cDNA or gDNA.

Authors' data handling: Amplification of reference gene primers was used by the study to estimate nucleated cell counts. TCRdb's copy holds only in-frame clones and misses some; the assay was immunoSEQ multiplex PCR. The V and J calls and clone size were taken over from that table, and D and trimming were inferred from the DNA. The sample lists about 110,000 clones, more than 70% occurring once. Notes on this clone: Other DNA sequences of this sample code for an identical CDR3.

The CDR3 spans 13 residues. In germline, CDR1 is KGHSH, CDR2 LQKENI. Trimming at V came to 3 bases and at J to 2 bases, leaving 0 bases not matched to a gene. This rearrangement joins TRBV18 to TRBJ1-2; the match to TRBD1 covers 7 bases. The material sequenced was peripheral blood. This TCR derives from a woman aged 45-65 years with acute or convalescent COVID-19. CDR3 bases: TGTGCCAGCTCACCGACAGGGAACTATGGCTACACCTTC. Protein sequence: CASSPTGNYGYTF.